The rows below give T cell receptor beta chains drawn from one sample of a study of breast tumors, draining lymph nodes, adjacent tissues. MiXCR, applied by TCRdb to the multiplex PCR reads, yields one record per CDR3 protein. The table shows tens of thousands of distinct CDR3 sequences, with around 30% occurring only once. What was sequenced was axillary lymph node tissue. The receptors were gathered from a female donor with breast cancer. Some clones in this sample may be carry-over from other donors' samples. CDR3s include the opening cysteine and the closing phenylalanine or tryptophan. A D gene is named only where the DNA matches it firmly. Expanded clones are given a class, and other clones once, few, many or no size at all.

TRBJ1-3 - TRBV11-1 - CASSLRAGRNTIYF TGTGCCAGCAGCTTAAGGGCAGGGAGGAACACCATATATTTT
TRBJ2-3 TRBD2 TRBV6-2/TRBV6-3 many CASSRQRGSTDTQYF TGTGCCAGCAGCCGACAGCGGGGAAGCACAGATACGCAGTATTTT
TRBJ1-3 - TRBV6-1 - CASSGIGSGTRDGYTIYF TGTGCCAGCAGTGGGATTGGTTCCGGGACGAGGGATGGCTACACCATATATTTT
TRBJ2-2 - TRBV5-4 - CASSQDFASAAGELFF TGTGCCAGCAGCCAAGATTTTGCCAGCGCGGCCGGGGAGCTGTTTTTT
TRBJ1-4 - TRBV12-3/TRBV12-4 - CASSTGHNTGNRAKLFF TGTGCCAGCAGCACGGGACACAACACCGGGAACCGAGCAAAACTGTTTTTT
TRBJ2-1 - TRBV5-6 few CASSLGLSGAPSYNEQFF TGTGCCAGCAGCTTAGGACTCTCGGGAGCCCCCTCCTACAATGAGCAGTTCTTC
TRBJ2-7 TRBD2 TRBV20-1 many CSARDLTSGTARRSYEQYF TGCAGTGCTAGAGACTTGACTAGCGGGACGGCCAGGAGGTCCTACGAGCAGTACTTC
TRBJ1-4 - TRBV28 - CASRVPTANEKLFF TGTGCCAGCAGGGTTCCGACGGCTAATGAAAAACTGTTTTTT
TRBJ2-3 - TRBV3-1 many CASSQTTADTQYF TGTGCCAGCAGCCAAACGACAGCCGATACGCAGTATTTT
TRBJ2-7 TRBD2 TRBV5-6 many CASSSAGGTEQYF TGTGCCAGCAGCTCCGCGGGAGGGACCGAGCAGTACTTC
TRBJ2-4 - TRBV5-1 - CASSREHSRGGLAKNIQYF TGCGCCAGCAGCCGGGAGCACAGCAGGGGCGGTTTAGCCAAAAACATTCAGTACTTC
TRBJ2-4 TRBD1 TRBV11-2 many CASSPPPGGTGTSGALAKNIQYF TGTGCCAGCAGCCCACCCCCAGGGGGGACAGGGACAAGTGGGGCACTAGCCAAAAACATTCAGTACTTC
TRBJ2-1 - TRBV27 many CASGWSEQFF TGTGCCAGCGGATGGAGTGAGCAGTTCTTC
TRBJ1-5 TRBD1 TRBV25-1 - CAAENRGNQPQHF TGTGCCGCCGAGAACAGGGGAAATCAGCCCCAGCATTTT
TRBJ2-1 TRBD2 TRBV12-3/TRBV12-4 many CASSKAGGPNNEQFF TGTGCCAGCAGTAAAGCGGGGGGACCGAACAATGAGCAGTTCTTC
TRBJ1-2 TRBD1 TRBV7-9 - CASSSLGQDYGYTF TGTGCCAGCAGCTCCCTGGGACAGGACTATGGCTACACCTTC
TRBJ1-5 - TRBV15 many CATSRGLPGDSNQPQHF TGTGCCACCAGCAGAGGACTTCCAGGGGATAGCAATCAGCCCCAGCATTTT
TRBJ1-2 - TRBV20-1 many CSASSRNYGYTF TGCAGTGCTAGTTCCAGAAACTATGGCTACACCTTC
TRBJ2-3 TRBD2 TRBV7-2 many CASRIDSGRSDTQYF TGTGCCAGCCGTATTGATAGCGGGAGATCAGATACGCAGTATTTT
TRBJ2-7 TRBD1 TRBV7-2 many CASSLTGVGREQQYF TGTGCCAGCAGCTTAACAGGGGTGGGGCGCGAGCAGCAGTACTTC
TRBJ1-4 - TRBV19 - CASRTQGRANEKLFF TGTGCCAGTAGAACACAGGGTCGAGCTAATGAAAAACTGTTTTTT
TRBJ2-7 - TRBV10-3 many CAITSQGGEIREQYF TGTGCCATCACCTCTCAAGGGGGAGAGATCCGCGAGCAGTACTTC
TRBJ2-7 - TRBV28 many CASTAEQGLRSYEQYF TGTGCCAGCACCGCCGAACAGGGACTTCGATCCTACGAGCAGTACTTC
TRBJ2-3 - TRBV20-1 many CSARTDTQYF TGCAGTGCTAGGACAGATACGCAGTATTTT
TRBJ2-1 - TRBV6-5 - CAGSWGLVLSNEQFF TGTGCCGGCAGTTGGGGCCTAGTCCTTAGCAATGAGCAGTTCTTC
TRBJ1-6 TRBD1 TRBV2 many CASSGDSINSPLHF TGTGCCAGCAGTGGGGACAGTATTAATTCACCCCTCCACTTT
TRBJ2-7 TRBD1 TRBV28 many CASSKNRQGREQYF TGTGCCAGCAGTAAGAACCGACAGGGGCGCGAGCAGTACTTC
TRBJ2-3 - TRBV18 many CASSQGSGVDTQYF TGTGCCAGCTCCCAAGGCTCTGGGGTGGATACGCAGTATTTT
TRBJ2-3 TRBD2 TRBV4-3 many CASSQDAAGGRTDTQYF TGCGCCAGCAGCCAAGATGCCGCGGGCGGGAGGACAGATACGCAGTATTTT
TRBJ2-1 TRBD2 TRBV5-1 many CASSLGERLAYYNEQFF TGCGCCAGCAGCTTGGGCGAGAGACTAGCGTACTACAATGAGCAGTTCTTC
TRBJ2-1 - TRBV11-2 many CASSLPPGNEQFF TGTGCCAGCAGCCTCCCGCCTGGGAATGAGCAGTTCTTC
TRBJ2-5 TRBD1 TRBV29-1 - CSADRDQETQYF TGCAGCGCTGACAGGGACCAAGAGACCCAGTACTTC
TRBJ1-6 - TRBV6-5 many CASSWRDSPLHF TGTGCCAGCAGTTGGAGGGATTCACCCCTCCACTTT
TRBJ2-5 TRBD2 TRBV20-1 - CGARDPLAEAETQYF TGCGGTGCTAGAGATCCGCTAGCGGAGGCGGAGACCCAGTACTTC
TRBJ2-1 TRBD2 TRBV11-2 many CASSLVVGGSYNEQFF TGTGCCAGCAGCTTAGTGGTCGGGGGGTCCTACAATGAGCAGTTCTTC
TRBJ1-4 - TRBV10-3 - CATSTRGTNEKLFF TGTGCCACATCCACCAGGGGCACTAATGAAAAACTGTTTTTT
TRBJ2-1 TRBD2 TRBV7-2 many CASSSSSGNEQFF TGTGCCAGCAGCTCCTCTAGCGGGAATGAGCAGTTCTTC
TRBJ2-1 TRBD2 TRBV11-2 many CASSARSGGHYNEQFF TGTGCCAGCAGCGCCCGTAGCGGGGGTCATTACAATGAGCAGTTCTTC
TRBJ1-2 - TRBV6-1 - CASSEVGGYTF TGTGCCAGCAGTGAAGTAGGAGGCTACACCTTC
TRBJ2-5 TRBD2 TRBV12-3/TRBV12-4 - CASSLVAGEETQYF TGTGCCAGCAGTTTAGTAGCGGGAGAAGAGACCCAGTACTTC